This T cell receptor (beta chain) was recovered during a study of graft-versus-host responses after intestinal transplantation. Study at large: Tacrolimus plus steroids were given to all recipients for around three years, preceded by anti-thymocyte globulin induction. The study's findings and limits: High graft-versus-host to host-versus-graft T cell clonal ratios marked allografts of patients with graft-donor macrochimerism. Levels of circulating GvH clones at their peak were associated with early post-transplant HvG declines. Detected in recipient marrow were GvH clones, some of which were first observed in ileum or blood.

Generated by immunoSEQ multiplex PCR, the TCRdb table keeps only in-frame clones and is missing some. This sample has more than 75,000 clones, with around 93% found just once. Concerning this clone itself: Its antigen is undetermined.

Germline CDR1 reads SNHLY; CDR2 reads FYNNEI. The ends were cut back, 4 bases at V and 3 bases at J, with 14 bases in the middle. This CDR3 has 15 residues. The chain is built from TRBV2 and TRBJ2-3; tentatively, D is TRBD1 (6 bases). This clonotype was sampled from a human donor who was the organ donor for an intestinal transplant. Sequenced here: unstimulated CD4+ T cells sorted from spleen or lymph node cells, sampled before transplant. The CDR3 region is CASSAWDTKTDTQYF. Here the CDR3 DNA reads TGTGCCAGCAGTGCCTGGGACACCAAGACAGATACGCAGTATTTT. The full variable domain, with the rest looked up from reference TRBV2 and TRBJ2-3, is EPEVTQTPSHQVTQMGQEVILRCVPISNHLYFYWYRQILGQKVEFLVSFYNNEISEKSEIFDDQFSVERPDGSNFTLKIRSTKLEDSAMYFCASSAWDTKTDTQYFGPGTRLTVL.